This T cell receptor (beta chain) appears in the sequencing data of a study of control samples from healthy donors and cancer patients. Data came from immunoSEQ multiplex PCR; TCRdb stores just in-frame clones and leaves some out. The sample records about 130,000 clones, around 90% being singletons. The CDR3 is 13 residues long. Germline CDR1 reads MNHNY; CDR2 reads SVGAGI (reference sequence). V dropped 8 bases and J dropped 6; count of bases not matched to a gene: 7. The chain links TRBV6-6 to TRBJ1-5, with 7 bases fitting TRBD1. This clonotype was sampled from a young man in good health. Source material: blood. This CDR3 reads CASHGTVFQPQHF. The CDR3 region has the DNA TGTGCCAGCCATGGGACAGTCTTTCAGCCCCAGCATTTT.